These T cell receptor beta chains were read from a single sample in a study of CD8 T cells in ankylosing spondylitis. TCRdb reprocessed the 5' RACE reads via MiXCR and lists one record per CDR3 protein. The profile shows about 240,000 distinct CDR3 sequences, about 10% of them singletons. Input material: blood, either unsorted or a sorted T cell fraction (not recorded which). The receptors originated from a male donor with ankylosing spondylitis or in good health (not recorded which). The CDR3 runs from the conserved cysteine through the conserved F or W. Each record gives: V gene, D gene, J gene, clone size, CDR3 protein, CDR3 DNA. A D gene is named only where the DNA matches it firmly. Clone size is stated in some rows and not others, as once, few, many or a class when expanded.

>TRBV5-5|TRBD2|TRBJ2-5|few
CASTPLGGGKETQYF
TGTGCCAGCACCCCGCTCGGCGGGGGGAAAGAGACCCAGTACTTC
>TRBV7-8|-|TRBJ2-7|many
CATAQEGGTSKQYF
TGTGCCACCGCACAGGAAGGGGGAACATCTAAGCAGTACTTC
>TRBV11-2|-|TRBJ2-1|many
CASSLRRLELYNEQFF
TGTGCCAGCAGCTTAAGGAGGCTGGAGTTATACAATGAGCAGTTCTTC
>TRBV20-1|-|TRBJ2-3|many
CSARTSKYTQYF
TGCAGTGCTAGGACTTCTAAGTATACGCAGTATTTT
>TRBV7-6|-|TRBJ2-4|many
CASSHNLRDKKNIQYF
TGTGCCAGCAGCCACAATCTTCGGGACAAGAAAAACATTCAGTACTTC
>TRBV29-1|-|TRBJ1-4|-
CSVEKGNHEKLFF
TGCAGCGTTGAAAAGGGGAATCATGAAAAACTGTTTTTT
>TRBV6-1|-|TRBJ2-7|many
CASSEASVSGPLF
TGTGCCAGCAGTGAAGCATCTGTTTCTGGCCCTCTCTTC
>TRBV28|-|TRBJ1-6|many
CASISGASSYNSPLHF
TGTGCCAGCATCTCAGGGGCTAGCTCCTATAATTCACCCCTCCACTTT
>TRBV13|-|TRBJ1-1|-
CASSLGVSEAFF
TGTGCCAGCAGCTTAGGAGTTTCTGAAGCTTTCTTT
>TRBV6-2/TRBV6-3|-|TRBJ2-3|many
CASSLTTDTQYF
TGTGCCAGCAGCCTCACCACAGATACGCAGTATTTT
>TRBV29-1|-|TRBJ1-1|many
CSVPPGARGTEAFF
TGCAGCGTTCCCCCGGGGGCCCGGGGGACTGAAGCTTTCTTT
>TRBV9|TRBD1|TRBJ2-7|many
CASSVGQGAYEQYF
TGTGCCAGCAGCGTAGGTCAGGGGGCGTACGAGCAGTACTTC
>TRBV10-3|-|TRBJ2-5|few
CAISDFFETQYF
TGTGCCATCAGTGATTTCTTCGAGACCCAGTACTTC
>TRBV20-1|TRBD2|TRBJ2-2|-
CSARDLLAGAGELFF
TGCAGTGCTAGAGATCTACTAGCGGGAGCCGGGGAGCTGTTTTTT
>TRBV20-1|-|TRBJ2-1|many
CSAPVQNNEQFF
TGCAGTGCCCCCGTCCAGAACAATGAGCAGTTCTTC
>TRBV20-1|-|TRBJ2-7|many
CSARGEFPPYEQYF
TGCAGTGCTAGAGGGGAGTTTCCTCCCTACGAGCAGTACTTC
>TRBV30|-|TRBJ1-1|-
CAWSATYTEAFF
TGTGCCTGGAGTGCCACCTACACTGAAGCTTTCTTT
>TRBV6-1|-|TRBJ1-1|many
CASSDRFESEAFF
TGTGCCAGCAGCGACAGGTTTGAAAGTGAAGCTTTCTTT
>TRBV20-1|TRBD1|TRBJ2-7|many
CSARVGTVAEQYF
TGCAGTGCTAGAGTGGGGACAGTGGCCGAGCAGTACTTC
>TRBV29-1|-|TRBJ1-1|-
CSVEALGNTEAFF
TGCAGCGTTGAGGCCCTTGGGAACACTGAAGCTTTCTTT
>TRBV27|-|TRBJ2-2|-
CASSARSGWNTGELFF
TGTGCCAGCAGTGCGAGATCGGGTTGGAACACCGGGGAGCTGTTTTTT
>TRBV6-6|-|TRBJ2-3|-
CATHHTGQQYF
TGTGCCACCCACCACACAGGGCAGCAGTATTTT
>TRBV10-3|-|TRBJ2-1|many
CAISEWSVVSYNEQFF
TGTGCCATCAGTGAGTGGTCCGTGGTTTCCTACAATGAGCAGTTCTTC
>TRBV7-9|TRBD1|TRBJ2-5|-
CASPRPGQGQETQYF
TGTGCCAGCCCCCGACCGGGACAGGGGCAGGAGACCCAGTACTTC
>TRBV10-3|-|TRBJ2-5|many
CAISPGPTRETQYF
TGTGCCATCAGTCCCGGGCCCACGCGTGAGACCCAGTACTTC
>TRBV5-1|-|TRBJ1-4|many
CASSVGYTNEKLFF
TGCGCCAGCAGCGTTGGGTATACTAATGAAAAACTGTTTTTT